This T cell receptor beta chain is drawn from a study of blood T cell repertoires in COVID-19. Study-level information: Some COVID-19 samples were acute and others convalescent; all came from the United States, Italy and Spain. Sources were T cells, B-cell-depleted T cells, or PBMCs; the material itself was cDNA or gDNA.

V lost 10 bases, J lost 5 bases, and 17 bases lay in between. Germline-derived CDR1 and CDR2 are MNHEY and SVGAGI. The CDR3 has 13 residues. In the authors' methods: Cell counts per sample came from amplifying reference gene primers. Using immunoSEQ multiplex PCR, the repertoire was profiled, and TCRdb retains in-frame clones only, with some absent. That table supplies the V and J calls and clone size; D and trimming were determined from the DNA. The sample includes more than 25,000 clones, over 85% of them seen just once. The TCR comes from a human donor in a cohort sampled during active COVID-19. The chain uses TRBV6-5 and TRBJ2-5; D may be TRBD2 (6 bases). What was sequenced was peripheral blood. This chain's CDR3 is CATLRDLRETQYF. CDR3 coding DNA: TGTGCCACCCTGCGGGACCTCAGGGAGACCCAGTACTTC.